Below, 14 T cell receptor beta chains from the same sample are listed, as sequenced in a study of blood T cells in healthy people across ages (dated by TCRdb to the mid-2010s). Libraries were constructed by 5' RACE. This sample was sequenced with an Illumina HiSeq 2500. A second roughly 7 to 11 cycle PCR used a sample-barcoded 5' primer and a J-beta primer mix. TCRdb trimmed the raw reads at Q25, called clones with MiXCR and kept productive beta chains. Identical CDR3 proteins give one entry, which carries the most common genes and DNA. For this sample the table gives about 670,000 distinct CDR3 sequences, of which approximately 40% were detected only once. Of the sample, approximately 31% falls within the top ten clones. The sample taken for sequencing was blood. Source of these receptors: a man older than 75 in good health.

The V call is TRBV5-1, the J call TRBJ2-7; 10 bases are shared with TRBD1. The J call is in doubt because the DNA end fits TRBJ2-4 better. Per the germline V gene, CDR1 is SGHRS and CDR2 is YFSETQ. The CDR3 length is 18 residues. In DNA, the CDR3 is TGCGCCAGCAGCTTGGACTTGGTGGGACAGGGGAATCTTCACATTCAGTACTTC. Amino acids: CASSLDLVGQGNLHIQYF.

The chain has TRBV9 and TRBJ1-1, with D perhaps matching TRBD1 (5 bases). V lost 2 bases and J lost 5, with 13 bases in between. The CDR3 sequence is 14 residues long. CDR1 SGDLS and CDR2 YYNGEE come from the germline V gene. The CDR3 spells CASSVDVGDTEAFF. The CDR3 nucleotides are TGTGCCAGCAGCGTGGACGTAGGGGATACTGAAGCTTTCTTT.

This clonotype was counted only a few times. The gene calls are TRBV20-1 and TRBJ2-3, with D possibly being TRBD2 (6 bases). Trimming shortened V by 3 bases and J by 7 bases, and 23 bases separated the two germline ends. This CDR3 has 16 residues. Germline CDR1 is DFQATT and CDR2 is SNEGSKA (reference sequence). This chain's CDR3 is CSAREGLSHGQNTQYF. The CDR3 DNA follows: TGCAGTGCTAGGGAGGGACTCTCACATGGTCAGAATACGCAGTATTTT.

The V call is TRBV6-2 or TRBV6-3, the J call TRBJ2-1; possibly TRBD2 for D (5 bases). Germline-derived CDR1 and CDR2 are MNHEY and SVGEGT. V lost 8 bases, J lost 1 base, and 6 bases lay in between. The CDR3 length is 12 residues. The CDR3 here is CASRDSYNEQFF. The CDR3, as DNA: TGTGCCAGCCGGGATTCCTACAATGAGCAGTTCTTC.

The rearrangement uses TRBV6-5 and TRBJ1-6; D gene ambiguous. The CDR3 totals 13 residues. Germline V lookup: CDR1 MNHEY, CDR2 SVGAGI. V was shortened by 2 bases and J by 7 bases, with 6 bases between the two germline ends. CDR3 protein: CASSYRENSPLHF. CDR3 nucleotides: TGTGCCAGCAGTTACAGGGAAAATTCACCCCTCCACTTT.

This chain uses TRBV6-2 or TRBV6-3 with TRBJ1-1; 8 nucleotides agree with TRBD1. The CDR3 consists of 15 residues. The germline CDR1 and CDR2 sequences are MNHEY and SVGEGT. V dropped 6 bases and J dropped 5; count of bases not matched to a gene: 11. The CDR3 coding sequence is TGTGCCAGCAGCAACACTCAGGGGGCGAGGACTGAAGCTTTCTTT. This sequence encodes CASSNTQGARTEAFF.

This sequence joins TRBV20-1 and TRBJ2-1; no firm D call. The length of the CDR3 is 13 residues. Germline V gene data show CDR1 as DFQATT and CDR2 as SNEGSKA (reference sequence). V lost 3 bases, J lost 0 bases, and 6 bases lay in between. In DNA, the CDR3 is TGCAGTGCTAGGACGGTCTCCTACAATGAGCAGTTCTTC. Translated: CSARTVSYNEQFF.

The chain carries TRBV6-2 or TRBV6-3 and TRBJ2-1; TRBD2 agrees at 13 bases. There are 15 residues in the CDR3. V shed 4 bases and J 8 bases; nucleotides not matched to a gene: 5. Germline V gene lookup returns CDR1 MNHEY and CDR2 SVGEGT. The CDR3 bases are TGTGCCAGCAGTTCCGGGACTAGCGGGACCGATGAGCAGTTCTTC. Residues: CASSSGTSGTDEQFF.

In this sample, this clonotype turned up a few times. A read error is possible here, since a much larger clone lies one base away. This sequence joins TRBV4-3 and TRBJ2-4, with D tentatively TRBD1 or TRBD2 (5 bases each). Trimming took 8 bases from V and 13 from J, leaving 18 bases between them. This CDR3 region has 12 residues. CDR1 LGHNA and CDR2 YSLEER come from the germline V gene. CDR3 residues: CASRPTMGEQYF. DNA of the CDR3: TGCGCCAGCCGACCCACGATGGGGGAGCAGTACTTC.

The V and J genes are TRBV12-3 or TRBV12-4 and TRBJ1-5; D might be TRBD1 (5 bases). The CDR3 sequence is 14 residues long. V shed 6 bases and J shed 7 bases, with 16 bases lying between them. This chain's CDR3 is CASSRDSPGQPQHF. In DNA, the CDR3 is TGTGCCAGCAGCCGTGACAGTCCCGGACAGCCCCAGCATTTT.

This clonotype came up once. The rearrangement uses TRBV6-2 or TRBV6-3 and TRBJ1-4, with D uncertain. In germline, CDR1 is MNHEY, CDR2 SVGEGT. This CDR3 has 15 amino acids. Between the trimmed V and J ends, which lost 7 bases and 0 bases, there was a span of 12 bases. Here the CDR3 reads CASTFLGSTNEKLFF. The CDR3 bases are TGTGCCAGCACTTTCCTTGGATCAACTAATGAAAAACTGTTTTTT.

This clonotype was seen a handful of times. The V and J genes are TRBV5-1 and TRBJ2-2, with D possibly being TRBD2 (5 bases). This CDR3 spans 14 amino acids. Germline CDR1 and CDR2: SGHRS and YFSETQ. Trimming pared 4 bases from V and 5 bases from J, leaving 12 bases between. The CDR3 is CASSPAGGTGELFF. Here the CDR3 DNA reads TGCGCCAGCAGCCCTGCGGGCGGGACCGGGGAGCTGTTTTTT.

This clonotype has just a few counts. The chain carries TRBV12-3 or TRBV12-4 and TRBJ1-4; tentatively, D is TRBD1 (6 bases). This CDR3 is built from 16 residues. V was cut by 1 base and J by 7 bases, with 16 bases left in between. The CDR3, as DNA: TGTGCCAGCAGTTTAGGCAGGGGACCGGGAGGTGAAAAACTGTTTTTT. Protein sequence: CASSLGRGPGGEKLFF.

This clonotype was recorded a few times. The J gene is TRBJ2-5, the V gene TRBV20-1; D gene uncertain. Deletions cut 1 base from V and 5 bases from J, with 14 bases between. The CDR3 is 14 residues long. CDR1 and CDR2 from the germline V gene are DFQATT and SNEGSKA (reference sequence). The CDR3 DNA follows: TGCAGTGCTAGAGTCGTGGCCATCCAGGAGACCCAGTACTTC. Protein sequence: CSARVVAIQETQYF.